The T cell receptor beta chain described here comes from a study of cytomegalovirus exposure and HLA in healthy donors. About the research overall: Membership in the Caucasian-associated ancestry cluster was found for 81% of almost 400 genotyped donors.

Remarks on this clone: The antigen is undetermined.

PCR amplification relied on 60 Vbeta primers (plus 13 Jbeta primers). TCRdb's copy holds only in-frame clones and misses some; the assay was immunoSEQ multiplex PCR. In total, the table holds around 58,000 clones. Study observations and caveats: Later analysis revealed greater clonal expansion in HLA-associated TCR beta chains than in equally common others.

Germline CDR1 and CDR2: LNHDA and SQIVND (reference sequence). The CDR3 contains 16 residues. V dropped 3 bases and J dropped 1; count of bases not matched to a gene: 6. The specimen sequenced was PBMCs. The origin of this receptor is a man aged 50 or older in good health and CMV-seropositive. This rearrangement joins TRBV19 to TRBJ2-7, with TRBD2 matching 10 bases. This CDR3 reads CASSIGTSVGSYEQYF. Written as DNA, the CDR3 is TGTGCCAGTAGTATTGGGACTAGCGTGGGGTCCTACGAGCAGTACTTC. Variable domain in full (rest from reference TRBV19 and TRBJ2-7): DGGITQSPKYLFRKEGQNVTLSCEQNLNHDAMYWYRQDPGQGLRLIYYSQIVNDFQKGDIAEGYSVSREKKESFPLTVTSAQKNPTAFYLCASSIGTSVGSYEQYFGPGTRLTVT.